These 23 T cell receptor beta chains share one sample of origin, sequenced in a study of Ad26.COV2.S vaccination and SARS-CoV-2 variants. Sequencing was performed with immunoSEQ multiplex PCR; in TCRdb, only in-frame clones are kept and a portion is missing. This table holds 410,000 or so clones, roughly 90% found once. Treatment described: about 20 received Ad26.COV2.S at low or high dose, single or two shots; 5 received placebo; per-sample allocation not given. The samples date from day 63 after the first vaccine or placebo injection. The sample was peripheral blood, taken in a trial of Ad26.COV2.S vaccine versus placebo. Receptor source: a person aged 18 to 59 who received the Ad26.COV2.S COVID-19 vaccine or a placebo.

This sequence joins TRBV19 and TRBJ2-6; a possible D gene is TRBD1 (6 bases). The CDR3 contains 17 residues. The V gene's germline CDR1 is LNHDA and CDR2 SQIVND (reference sequence). V was pared by 7 bases and J by 0 bases, with 16 bases between. CDR3 nucleotide sequence: TGTGCCAGTAATTTATGGCAGGGGTTCTCTGGGGCCAACGTCCTGACTTTC. Protein: CASNLWQGFSGANVLTF. Drawing the rest from reference TRBV19 and TRBJ2-6, the complete variable domain is DGGITQSPKYLFRKEGQNVTLSCEQNLNHDAMYWYRQDPGQGLRLIYYSQIVNDFQKGDIAEGYSVSREKKESFPLTVTSAQKNPTAFYLCASNLWQGFSGANVLTFGAGSRLTVL.

The chain combines TRBV5-1 with TRBJ1-4, with 7 bases aligning to TRBD1. Germline CDR1 and CDR2: SGHRS and YFSETQ. The CDR3 is 15 amino acids. V was pared by 2 bases and J by 0 bases, with 1 base of the junction left unmatched. The CDR3 bases are TGCGCCAGCAGCTTCCAGGGGGCAACTAATGAAAAACTGTTTTTT. Translation: CASSFQGATNEKLFF.

The gene calls are TRBV7-9 and TRBJ1-1; D is unclear. The CDR3 is made up of 12 amino acids. V was shortened by 1 base and J by 7 bases, with 7 bases between the two germline ends. In germline, CDR1 is SEHNR, CDR2 FQNEAQ (reference sequence). The CDR3 bases are TGTGCCAGCAGCTTAGGATGGATTGAAGCTTTCTTT. Translation gives CASSLGWIEAFF.

The chain carries TRBV5-4 and TRBJ1-6; no clear D. CDR1 and CDR2 (germline): SGHNT, YYREEE (reference sequence). This CDR3 is built from 16 residues. V dropped 0 bases and J dropped 7 bases, with 14 bases sitting between them. The DNA for the CDR3 is TGTGCCAGCAGCTTGGCTGGACTCAACGTCAATTCACCCCTCCACTTT. It translates to CASSLAGLNVNSPLHF.

The gene calls are TRBV12-3 or TRBV12-4 and TRBJ2-5, with D unclear. The CDR3 length is 12 residues. V lost 6 bases and J 5 bases, leaving 10 bases between the germline ends. The CDR3 DNA follows: TGTGCCAGCAGCCCAACCGGGGAGACCCAGTACTTC. It translates to CASSPTGETQYF.

J is TRBJ1-1 and V is TRBV3-1 (or the pseudogene TRBV3-2), with D unclear. The V gene's germline CDR1 is LGHDT and CDR2 YNNKEL (reference sequence). The ends were cut back, 4 bases at V and 0 bases at J, with 9 bases in the middle. This CDR3 contains 14 residues. The CDR3: CASSRKEMNTEAFF. As DNA, the CDR3 is TGTGCCAGCAGCCGTAAGGAGATGAACACTGAAGCTTTCTTT.

This clone showed up just once. V is TRBV5-6 and J is TRBJ1-1; D remains ambiguous. V was clipped by 0 bases and J by 5 bases, with 8 bases between them. CDR3 size: 13 residues. CDR1 and CDR2 from the germline V gene are SGHDT and YYEEEE. DNA for the CDR3: TGTGCCAGCAGCTTGGTTCGGGGAACTGAAGCTTTCTTT. It encodes CASSLVRGTEAFF.

The chain uses TRBV3-1 (or the pseudogene TRBV3-2) and TRBJ2-5, with D possibly TRBD2 on 6 matching bases. In germline, CDR1 is LGHDT, CDR2 YNNKEL (reference sequence). The CDR3 contains 16 residues. V lost 6 bases and J 1 base, leaving 18 bases between the germline ends. In nucleotides, the CDR3 is TGTGCCAGCAGGAGCTTGGGGGGTGGGATCCAAGAGACCCAGTACTTC. As protein: CASRSLGGGIQETQYF.

V and J are TRBV6-1 and TRBJ2-3; D gene unclear. The CDR3 is 13 amino acids. The germline V gene encodes CDR1 MNHNS and CDR2 SASEGT. Trimming removed 1 base at V and 4 bases at J, with 6 bases between. In nucleotides, the CDR3 is TGTGCCAGCAGTGAAGTTTATGCAGATACGCAGTATTTT. It specifies CASSEVYADTQYF.

Only a few counts were recorded for this clone. This chain connects TRBV7-6 to TRBJ1-6; D is uncertain. This CDR3 has 14 residues. Germline CDR1 is SGHVS and CDR2 is FNYEAQ. Trimming took off 5 bases at V and 10 bases at J, with 15 bases between the two ends. CDR3 nucleotides: TGTGCCAGCAGCCAAATTCTAGCGAGCTCACCCCTCCACTTT. Its translation is CASSQILASSPLHF.

The CDR3 here is CASSLRQGRDYGYTF. CDR3 nucleotides: TGTGCCAGCAGTTTACGACAGGGTAGAGACTATGGCTACACCTTC. V is TRBV28 and J is TRBJ1-2; 7 positions match TRBD1. Germline V lookup: CDR1 MDHEN, CDR2 SYDVKM. V lost 2 bases, J lost 3 bases, and 6 bases stayed unmatched. CDR3 length: 15 residues.

This clone occurred once. The chain employs TRBV27 and TRBJ1-5; 9 nucleotides line up with TRBD1. The CDR3 extends over 13 amino acids. Per germline, CDR1 MNHEY and CDR2 SMNVEV (reference sequence). Trimming removed 5 bases from V and 9 bases from J; junction bases left unmatched: 5. As DNA, the CDR3 is TGTGCCAGCAGTAACCCGACAGGGGGGCCCCAGCATTTT. Protein sequence: CASSNPTGGPQHF.

The chain carries TRBV19 and TRBJ1-3; D is unclear. Germline-derived CDR1 and CDR2 are LNHDA and SQIVND (reference sequence). This CDR3 contains 14 residues. V was trimmed by 6 bases and J by 0 bases, leaving 9 bases between them. CDR3 DNA sequence: TGTGCCAGTAGGACCAGAATCTCTGGAAACACCATATATTTT. It translates to CASRTRISGNTIYF. The full variable domain, in which reference TRBV19 and TRBJ1-3 provide the parts outside the CDR3, is DGGITQSPKYLFRKEGQNVTLSCEQNLNHDAMYWYRQDPGQGLRLIYYSQIVNDFQKGDIAEGYSVSREKKESFPLTVTSAQKNPTAFYLCASRTRISGNTIYFGEGSWLTVV.

The CDR3 spells CASSQADSGNTIYF. The CDR3 DNA reads TGTGCCAGCAGCCAGGCAGATTCTGGAAACACCATATATTTT. The chain has TRBV3-1 (or the pseudogene TRBV3-2) and TRBJ1-3; no clear D. CDR1 is LGHDT and CDR2 is YNNKEL in the germline V gene (reference sequence). V was pared by 3 bases and J by 1 base, with 7 bases between. CDR3 size: 14 residues.

CDR3 amino acids: CASRQNTRTGNDEQFF. CDR3 sequence (DNA): TGTGCCAGCCGACAAAATACTAGGACAGGGAATGATGAGCAGTTCTTC. J is TRBJ2-1 and V is TRBV28; TRBD1 agrees at 8 bases. The V gene end was trimmed by 8 bases and the J gene end by 8 bases; junction bases not matched to a gene: 17. The CDR3 has 16 residues. The germline V gene encodes CDR1 MDHEN and CDR2 SYDVKM.

The chain couples TRBV4-1 to TRBJ2-7; D possibly corresponds to TRBD1 (6 bases). V was pared by 1 base and J by 1 base, with 14 bases between. The length of the CDR3 is 16 residues. From germline, CDR1 is MGHRA and CDR2 YSYEKL. The CDR3 sequence is CASSQGRTESSYEQYF. CDR3 sequence (DNA): TGCGCCAGCAGCCAAGGTCGGACAGAATCTTCCTACGAGCAGTACTTC.

The chain combines TRBV30 with TRBJ2-1; 10 bases align to TRBD2. Trimming took 0 bases from V and 2 from J; bases not matched to a gene: 7. The CDR3 loop spans 17 amino acids. Germline V gives CDR1 GTSNPN, CDR2 SVGIG (reference sequence). This CDR3 is CAWSVPSGGATYNEQFF. CDR3 nucleotide sequence: TGTGCCTGGAGTGTTCCCAGCGGGGGGGCCACCTACAATGAGCAGTTCTTC.

The chain employs TRBV28 and TRBJ1-3; tentatively, D is TRBD1 (5 bases). CDR1 and CDR2 from the germline V gene are MDHEN and SYDVKM. This CDR3 is built from 15 residues. The ends were cut back, 6 bases at V and 0 bases at J, with 12 bases in the middle. The chain's CDR3 is CASSPDSDSGNTIYF. Written as DNA, the CDR3 is TGTGCCAGCAGCCCTGACAGCGACTCTGGAAACACCATATATTTT.

The chain uses TRBV7-9 and TRBJ2-7; 8 bases line up with TRBD1. Trimming at V came to 4 bases and at J to 2 bases, leaving 4 bases not matched to a gene. The CDR3 contains 14 residues. CDR1 and CDR2 (germline): SEHNR, FQNEAQ (reference sequence). The DNA for the CDR3 is TGTGCCAGCAGCTATCAGGGGGCAACCTACGAGCAGTACTTC. Translating gives CASSYQGATYEQYF.

This chain uses TRBV12-3 or TRBV12-4 with TRBJ1-1; D is ambiguous. V dropped 2 bases and J dropped 1 base, with 5 bases sitting between them. The length of the CDR3 is 13 residues. The CDR3 sequence is CASSLQQNTEAFF. The CDR3 region has the DNA TGTGCCAGCAGTTTACAGCAGAACACTGAAGCTTTCTTT.

The CDR3 bases are TGTGCCAGCAGCCCGACAGGGGGCGGGGAGACCCAGTACTTC. Its protein product is CASSPTGGGETQYF. This chain joins TRBV7-2 and TRBJ2-5, with TRBD1 matching over 10 bases. V lost 5 bases, J lost 5 bases, and 5 bases stayed unmatched. The CDR3 sequence is 14 residues long. From germline, CDR1 is SGHTA and CDR2 FQGNSA.

The chain carries TRBV3-1 (or the pseudogene TRBV3-2) and TRBJ2-1, with unresolved D. The CDR3 is 14 residues long. CDR1 is LGHDT, CDR2 YNNKEL, per germline (reference sequence). V lost 4 bases and J lost 6, with 13 bases in between. This CDR3 reads CASSPLSHTNEQFF. CDR3 DNA: TGTGCCAGCAGCCCTTTATCCCATACCAATGAGCAGTTCTTC.

The gene calls are TRBV6-6 and TRBJ1-1; D ambiguous. V shed 6 bases and J shed 0 bases, with 2 bases lying between them. The CDR3 loop spans 11 amino acids. Germline CDR1 is MNHNY and CDR2 is SVGAGI (reference sequence). CDR3 loop: CASRLNTEAFF. CDR3 in DNA: TGTGCCAGCAGGCTGAACACTGAAGCTTTCTTT.